The 13 T cell receptor beta chains in this list originate from one sample, sequenced in a study of spatial heterogeneity in lung cancer. TCRdb re-called the 5' RACE reads through MiXCR, storing one row per CDR3 protein. The sample contains 9,500 to 15,000 distinct CDR3 sequences, about 6.2% of which appear only once. The time point here: sample taken at primary tumor resection. The input material, whole RNA from tumor, nontumor lung or frozen PBMC, was sequenced unsorted. Sequences were derived from normal lung tissue next to the tumor, sampled at surgery. These receptors were collected from a male donor with early-stage non-small cell lung cancer.

At least ten counts were recorded for this clonotype. The chain combines TRBV9 with TRBJ1-1; no clear D gene. The V gene's germline CDR1 is SGDLS and CDR2 YYNGEE. Trimming took 0 bases from V and 6 from J, leaving 9 bases between them. This CDR3 has 13 residues. The chain's CDR3 is CASSVGGIAEAFF. The CDR3 nucleotides are TGTGCCAGCAGCGTAGGAGGCATCGCTGAAGCTTTCTTT. Supplemented by reference TRBV9 and TRBJ1-1, the full variable domain reads DSGVTQTPKHLITATGQRVTLRCSPRSGDLSVYWYQQSLDQGLQFLIQYYNGEERAKGNILERFSAQQFPDLHSELNLSSLELGDSALYFCASSVGGIAEAFFGQGTRLTVV.

This rearrangement joins TRBV6-6 to TRBJ1-5, with 9 bases that match TRBD1. Germline CDR1 reads MNHNY; CDR2 reads SVGAGI (reference sequence). The CDR3 consists of 15 residues. The J segment lost 6 bases and the V segment lost 6 bases, leaving 9 bases of the junction unmatched. CDR3 bases: TGTGCCAGCAGCCCTCCGGGACAGGGCCCTCAGCCCCAGCATTTT. Translation gives CASSPPGQGPQPQHF.

This clonotype was recorded a few times. This rearrangement joins TRBV5-1 to TRBJ2-1, with 9 bases fitting TRBD2. The CDR3 contains 15 residues. Germline CDR1 reads SGHRS; CDR2 reads YFSETQ. The junction had 11 bases not matched to a gene; V was cut back by 6 bases and J by 7 bases. The CDR3 region has the DNA TGCGCCAGCAAGGCTTCGGGGACTAGCTGGAATGAGCAGTTCTTC. This encodes CASKASGTSWNEQFF.

This clonotype was found many times. The CDR3 region has the DNA TGTGCCAGCAGTGAGAGGGGCAGACAGGGGAGGATAGAGACCCAGTACTTC. Its protein is CASSERGRQGRIETQYF. The J gene is TRBJ2-5, the V gene TRBV25-1; TRBD1 matches 8 bases. The trim removed 3 bases at V and 4 bases at J, leaving 13 bases unmatched. Germline assignment: CDR1 MGHDK and CDR2 SYGVNS. The CDR3 runs to 17 residues. The whole variable domain, filled in from reference TRBV25-1 and TRBJ2-5, reads EADIYQTPRYLVIGTGKKITLECSQTMGHDKMYWYQQDPGMELHLIHYSYGVNSTEKGDLSSESTVSRIRTEHFPLTLESARPSHTSQYLCASSERGRQGRIETQYFGPGTRLLVL.

This clonotype was counted at least ten times. This chain joins TRBV7-9 and TRBJ2-5, with 12 bases identical to TRBD2. CDR3 length equals 15 residues. With 3 bases clipped from V and 9 bases from J, the junction kept 8 bases outside the gene matches. Germline-derived CDR1 and CDR2 are SEHNR and FQNEAQ (reference sequence). This CDR3 reads CASSFLAGGPGAQYF. CDR3 nucleotides: TGTGCCAGCAGCTTCCTAGCGGGAGGGCCTGGAGCCCAGTACTTC.

This clonotype was detected ten times or more. The chain links TRBV20-1 to TRBJ1-5; perhaps TRBD1 as D (6 bases). Germline V gives CDR1 DFQATT, CDR2 SNEGSKA (reference sequence). This CDR3 is built from 12 residues. V gave up 2 bases and J gave up 4 bases, with 6 bases separating them. CDR3 bases: TGCAGTGCTAGAAGGGGGAATCAGCCCCAGCATTTT. Its protein is CSARRGNQPQHF.

This chain uses TRBV12-3 or TRBV12-4 with TRBJ2-7; TRBD1 matches 9 bases. V shed 1 base and J 5 bases; nucleotides not matched to a gene: 3. There are 14 residues in the CDR3. This chain's CDR3 is CASSLDRGLNEQYF. CDR3 bases: TGTGCCAGCAGTTTAGACAGGGGGCTCAACGAGCAGTACTTC.

This clonotype was seen ten or more times. V and J are TRBV7-9 and TRBJ2-7, with D hard to call. The V end was cut by 5 bases, the J end by 1 base, with 9 bases between. CDR3 length equals 13 residues. From germline, CDR1 is SEHNR and CDR2 FQNEAQ (reference sequence). CDR3 sequence: CASSRDGSYEQYF. The DNA for the CDR3 is TGTGCCAGCAGCCGCGACGGGTCCTACGAGCAGTACTTC.

The chain is built from TRBV2 and TRBJ2-1, with D perhaps being TRBD1 or TRBD2 (5 bases each). Germline CDR1 is SNHLY and CDR2 is FYNNEI. The CDR3 consists of 15 residues. Trimming cost V 3 bases and J 7 bases, with 16 bases left between them. The CDR3 sequence is CASSDQGVAKNEQFF. Written as DNA, the CDR3 is TGTGCCAGCAGTGACCAGGGAGTAGCGAAAAATGAGCAGTTCTTC. The full variable domain, with the rest looked up from reference TRBV2 and TRBJ2-1, is EPEVTQTPSHQVTQMGQEVILRCVPISNHLYFYWYRQILGQKVEFLVSFYNNEISEKSEIFDDQFSVERPDGSNFTLKIRSTKLEDSAMYFCASSDQGVAKNEQFFGPGTRLTVL.

This sequence joins TRBV7-9 and TRBJ2-7; D possibly corresponds to TRBD1 (6 bases). Trimming stripped 1 base from V and 4 bases from J, with 14 bases between. This CDR3 contains 15 residues. CDR1 is SEHNR, CDR2 FQNEAQ, per germline (reference sequence). DNA of the CDR3: TGTGCCAGCAGCTTAGTGGGGAACAGGGAATACGAGCAGTACTTC. Translated, it gives CASSLVGNREYEQYF.

Relative to its sample, this clonotype is medium-sized. This rearrangement joins TRBV5-4 to TRBJ2-7; 7 bases align to TRBD1. The V and J ends lost 4 bases and 2 bases, in that order; junction bases with no gene match: 9. The CDR3 spans 15 residues. Germline V gene sequence: CDR1 SGHNT, CDR2 YYREEE (reference sequence). The DNA for the CDR3 is TGTGCCAGCAGCCAGTACACAGGGGTCCCCTACGAGCAGTACTTC. Its protein product is CASSQYTGVPYEQYF.

This clonotype was found many times. This chain connects TRBV21-1 to TRBJ1-2; the DNA was not compared with TRBD1, the D call given in the table. TRBV21-1 is annotated as a pseudogene. The CDR3 covers 14 residues. CDR3 DNA sequence: TGTGCCAGCAGCAAGGACGACAGGCATAATGGCTACACCTTC. Translating gives CASSKDDRHNGYTF.

This clonotype came up many times. The rearrangement links TRBV6-5 to TRBJ1-2; unclear D gene. The CDR3 consists of 15 residues. V was shortened by 4 bases and J by 0 bases, with 12 bases between the two germline ends. The germline CDR1 and CDR2 sequences are MNHEY and SVGAGI. The CDR3 sequence: CASSWRGSANYGYTF. For the CDR3, the DNA is TGTGCCAGCAGTTGGAGAGGATCAGCTAACTATGGCTACACCTTC.